This T cell receptor (beta chain) was sequenced in a study of blood T cell repertoires in COVID-19. Across the study: COVID-19 samples from acute and convalescent phases originated in the United States, Italy and Spain.

Trimming took 5 bases from V and 7 from J, leaving 17 bases between them. From germline, CDR1 is SGHTA and CDR2 FQGTGA. There are 15 residues in the CDR3. Original data processing: Amplification from reference gene primers served as the basis for estimated nucleated cell counts. Assay used: immunoSEQ multiplex PCR; TCRdb lists only in-frame clones, some missing. The V and J calls and the clone size are those of that table, but D and trimming were determined from the DNA. The sample has approximately 100,000 clones, roughly nine tenths seen once. This chain connects TRBV7-3 to TRBJ2-2; D is perhaps TRBD2 (6 bases). Sequenced material: peripheral blood. The TCR originated in a woman over 75 with acute or convalescent COVID-19. This CDR3 reads CASSQDGGYSGELFF. The CDR3 DNA reads as TGTGCCAGCAGCCAAGACGGGGGTTATAGCGGGGAGCTGTTTTTT.